The present T cell receptor beta chain was sequenced within a study of Graves' ophthalmopathy and Graves' hyperthyroidism. At the level of the study: Sampling took place at initial diagnosis, with peripheral blood obtained before any treatment.

From fresh peripheral blood, 10 ml in volume, the PBMCs were obtained. This clonotype was seen at least ten times. Antigen unknown. The sequenced template was RNA, covering the TCR beta CDR3 region. After a first-round RT-PCR with HTBI primers, a second-round multiplex PCR was run. TCRdb redid the calling of the multiplex PCR reads with MiXCR, one entry per CDR3 protein. Of 360,000 or so distinct CDR3 sequences listed, approximately 16% are singletons. Germline V gene lookup returns CDR1 SGHAT and CDR2 FQNNGV. This CDR3 has 18 residues. V was clipped by 1 base and J by 5 bases; unmatched bases: 16. General study points: A classifier, a 13-signature model, separated ophthalmopathy from stable hyperthyroidism with roughly 90% sensitivity and around 83% specificity. Most thyroid clonotypes expanded beyond 0.001 frequency were also found in blood.

The chain couples TRBV11-2 to TRBJ2-7; 8 nucleotides match TRBD2. The material sequenced was peripheral blood. The sequence came from a woman between 18 and 29 years old with Graves' ophthalmopathy. Here the CDR3 DNA reads TGTGCCAGCAGCTTAGTTCCCGTCGGCAGCGGGAGAAACAACGAGCAGTACTTC. Protein sequence: CASSLVPVGSGRNNEQYF. The full variable domain, rest sourced from reference TRBV11-2 and TRBJ2-7, is EAGVAQSPRYKIIEKRQSVAFWCNPISGHATLYWYQQILGQGPKLLIQFQNNGVVDDSQLPKDRFSAERLKGVDSTLKIQPAKLEDSAVYLCASSLVPVGSGRNNEQYFGPGTRLTVT.